The subject of this entry is one T cell receptor (beta chain). Its antigen is currently unknown. This may come from a read error, since a much larger clone is one base off. The sample originates from a study of T cells in Graves' hyperthyroidism and ophthalmopathy. General study findings and limits: Ophthalmopathy onset followed model prediction by a median approximately six months.

The trim removed 2 bases at V and 4 bases at J, leaving 9 bases unmatched. The CDR3 is made up of 16 amino acids. Per germline, CDR1 DFQATT and CDR2 SNEGSKA (reference sequence). The study excluded patients with uncontrolled infection, other autoimmune disease, pregnancy or lactation. Drawn at first hyperthyroidism diagnosis, the blood sample preceded any ophthalmopathy symptoms. Amplification yielded TCR beta CDR3 regions, with RNA transcripts as the source. The HTBI set primed first-round TCR CDR3 RT-PCR. Via MiXCR, TCRdb re-called the multiplex PCR reads, giving one row per CDR3 protein. The table lists 370,000 or so distinct CDR3 sequences, 15% to 18% of them singletons.

The source is a woman between 18 and 30 years old with Graves' hyperthyroidism that later progressed to Graves' ophthalmopathy. Sequenced sample: blood. The chain has TRBV20-1 and TRBJ2-1; the match to TRBD2 covers 9 bases. CDR3 protein: CSARKPSSGIYNEQFF. CDR3 DNA: TGCAGTGCTAGAAAGCCGTCTAGCGGGATTTACAATGAGCAGTTCTTC.